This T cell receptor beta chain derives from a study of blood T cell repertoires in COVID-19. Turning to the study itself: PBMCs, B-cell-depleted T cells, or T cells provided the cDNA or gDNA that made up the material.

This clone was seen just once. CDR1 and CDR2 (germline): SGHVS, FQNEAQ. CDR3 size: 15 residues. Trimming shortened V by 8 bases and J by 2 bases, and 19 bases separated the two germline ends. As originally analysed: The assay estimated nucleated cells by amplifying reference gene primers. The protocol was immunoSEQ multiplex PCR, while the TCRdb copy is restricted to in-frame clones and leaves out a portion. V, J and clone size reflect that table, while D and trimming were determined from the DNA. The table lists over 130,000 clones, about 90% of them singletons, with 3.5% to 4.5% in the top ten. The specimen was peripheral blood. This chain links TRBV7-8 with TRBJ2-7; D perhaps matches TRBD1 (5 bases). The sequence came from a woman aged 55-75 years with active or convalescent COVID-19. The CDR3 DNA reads TGTGCCAGCGGCAGCTCCTCCAGGGCCACCTACGAGCAGTACTTC. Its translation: CASGSSSRATYEQYF.